This T cell receptor (beta chain) stems from a study of T cells in localized non-small cell lung cancer. The CDR3 has 19 residues. After removal of 1 base from V and 1 base from J, the junction contained 10 bases not matched to a gene. Germline V gene data show CDR1 as SGHVS and CDR2 as FQNEAQ. A word on this clone: The target antigen is unknown.

Assay: immunoSEQ multiplex PCR; the TCRdb copy retains only in-frame clones and omits some. The table has tens of thousands of clones, about four fifths seen once. Study-wide results and limits: Blood T cell density predicted longer survival; adjacent-lung clonality, shorter. Appearance in adjacent lung was seen for a median around 60 of the top 100 tumor clones. Heterogeneity stays possible, as sequencing covered only one tumor region. Uninvolved neighboring lung showed the greatest T cell clonality, exceeding tumor.

This sequence joins TRBV7-8 and TRBJ2-4; the match to TRBD1 covers 10 bases. Sequencing was performed on peripheral blood, taken before any cancer treatment. The receptor comes from a female donor at least 60 years old with stage I lung adenocarcinoma. CDR3 bases: TGTGCCAGCAGCTTAGTGGGGACAGGGGTGGAAAGCGCCAAAAACATTCAGTACTTC. Encoded protein: CASSLVGTGVESAKNIQYF.